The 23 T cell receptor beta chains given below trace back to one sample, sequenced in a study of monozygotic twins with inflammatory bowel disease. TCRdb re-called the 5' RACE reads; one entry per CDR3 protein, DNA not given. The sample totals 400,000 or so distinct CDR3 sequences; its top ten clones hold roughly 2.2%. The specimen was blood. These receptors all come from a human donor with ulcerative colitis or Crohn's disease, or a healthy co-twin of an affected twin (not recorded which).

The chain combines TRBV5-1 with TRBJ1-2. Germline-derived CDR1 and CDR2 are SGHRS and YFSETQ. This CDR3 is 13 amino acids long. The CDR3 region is CASSGVSGYGYTF.

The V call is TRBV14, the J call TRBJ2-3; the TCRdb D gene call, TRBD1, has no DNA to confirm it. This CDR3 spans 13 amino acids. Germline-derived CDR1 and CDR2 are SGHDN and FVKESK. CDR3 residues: CANGRGPPDTQYF.

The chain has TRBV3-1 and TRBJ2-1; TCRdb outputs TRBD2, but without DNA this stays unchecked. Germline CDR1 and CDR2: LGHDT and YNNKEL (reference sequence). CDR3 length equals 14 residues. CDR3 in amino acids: CASSHGTSDNEQFF.

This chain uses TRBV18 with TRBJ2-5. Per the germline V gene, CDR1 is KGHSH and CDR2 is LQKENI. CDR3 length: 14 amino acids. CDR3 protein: CASSPVPRFETQYF.

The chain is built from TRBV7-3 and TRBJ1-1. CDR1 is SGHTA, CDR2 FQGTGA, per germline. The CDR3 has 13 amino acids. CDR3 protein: CASSSAGNTEAFF.

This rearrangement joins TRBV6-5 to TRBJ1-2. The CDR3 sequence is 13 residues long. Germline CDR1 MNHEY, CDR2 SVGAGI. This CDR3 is CASSLGPSDGYTF.

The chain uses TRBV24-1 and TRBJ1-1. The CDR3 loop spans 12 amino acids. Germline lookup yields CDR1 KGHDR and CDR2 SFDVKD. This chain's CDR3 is CATSDAGTEAFF.

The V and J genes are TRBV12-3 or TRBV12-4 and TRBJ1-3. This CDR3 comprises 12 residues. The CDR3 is CASTPSGNTIYF.

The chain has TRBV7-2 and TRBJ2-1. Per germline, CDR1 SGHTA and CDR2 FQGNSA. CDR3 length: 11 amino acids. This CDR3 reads CASSPFDEQFF.

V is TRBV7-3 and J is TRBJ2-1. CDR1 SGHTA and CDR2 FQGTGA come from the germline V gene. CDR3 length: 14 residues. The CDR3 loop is CASSASSSYNEQFF.

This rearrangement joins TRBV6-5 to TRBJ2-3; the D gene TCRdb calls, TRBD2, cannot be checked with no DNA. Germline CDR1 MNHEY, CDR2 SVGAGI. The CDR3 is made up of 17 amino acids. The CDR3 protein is CASSYSPAGGLTDTQYF.

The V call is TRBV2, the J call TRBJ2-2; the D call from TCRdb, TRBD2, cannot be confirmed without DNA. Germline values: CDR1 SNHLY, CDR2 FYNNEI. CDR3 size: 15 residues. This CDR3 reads CASSGLAGAVGELFF. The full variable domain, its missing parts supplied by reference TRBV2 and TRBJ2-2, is EPEVTQTPSHQVTQMGQEVILRCVPISNHLYFYWYRQILGQKVEFLVSFYNNEISEKSEIFDDQFSVERPDGSNFTLKIRSTKLEDSAMYFCASSGLAGAVGELFFGEGSRLTVL.

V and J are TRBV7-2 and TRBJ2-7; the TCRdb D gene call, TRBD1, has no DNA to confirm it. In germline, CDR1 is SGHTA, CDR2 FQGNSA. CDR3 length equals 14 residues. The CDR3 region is CASSRDWGSYEQYF.

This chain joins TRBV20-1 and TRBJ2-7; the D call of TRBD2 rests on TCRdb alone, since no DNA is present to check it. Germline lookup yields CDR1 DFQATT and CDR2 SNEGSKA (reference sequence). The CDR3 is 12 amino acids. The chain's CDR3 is CSAVAGAYEQYF.

The CDR3 region is CSARGGSGAKNIQYF. The V and J genes are TRBV20-1 and TRBJ2-4; TCRdb indicates TRBD1, and absent DNA this call remains unverified. Germline-derived CDR1 and CDR2 are DFQATT and SNEGSKA (reference sequence). This CDR3 has 15 amino acids.

The CDR3 here is CASSRLGLGDYEQYF. The chain has TRBV5-1 and TRBJ2-7; TCRdb's assignment of TRBD1 cannot be checked, as there is no DNA. The CDR3 covers 15 residues. CDR1 is SGHRS and CDR2 is YFSETQ in the germline V gene.

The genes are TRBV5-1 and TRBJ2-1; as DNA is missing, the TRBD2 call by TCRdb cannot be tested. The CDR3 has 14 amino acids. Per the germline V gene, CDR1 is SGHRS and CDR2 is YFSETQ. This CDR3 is CASSMSGGYNEQFF. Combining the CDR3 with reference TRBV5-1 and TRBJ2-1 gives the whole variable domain KAGVTQTPRYLIKTRGQQVTLSCSPISGHRSVSWYQQTPGQGLQFLFEYFSETQRNKGNFPGRFSGRQFSNSRSEMNVSTLELGDSALYLCASSMSGGYNEQFFGPGTRLTVL.

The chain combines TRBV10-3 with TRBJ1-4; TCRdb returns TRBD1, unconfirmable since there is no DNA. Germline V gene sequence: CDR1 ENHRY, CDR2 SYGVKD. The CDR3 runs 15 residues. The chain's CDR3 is CAISASGQKNEKLFF.

CDR3 sequence reads: CASSQDDGLAGDILYNEQFF. This chain links TRBV3-1 with TRBJ2-1; TCRdb gives TRBD2 as the D gene, but with no DNA this cannot be confirmed. Germline assignment: CDR1 LGHDT and CDR2 YNNKEL (reference sequence). There are 20 residues in the CDR3.

The CDR3 region is CASSPEQGNQPQHF. This sequence joins TRBV4-1 and TRBJ1-5; TCRdb reports TRBD1, a call that lacks DNA to check it against. The CDR3 extends over 14 amino acids. Germline CDR1 is MGHRA and CDR2 is YSYEKL.

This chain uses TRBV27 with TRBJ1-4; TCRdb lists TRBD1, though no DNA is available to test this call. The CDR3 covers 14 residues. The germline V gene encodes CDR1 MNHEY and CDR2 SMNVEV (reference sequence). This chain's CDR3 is CASSPPGTHEKLFF.

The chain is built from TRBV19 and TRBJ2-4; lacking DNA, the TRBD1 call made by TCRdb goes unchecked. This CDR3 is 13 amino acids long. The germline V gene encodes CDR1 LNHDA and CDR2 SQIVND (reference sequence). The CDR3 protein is CASSVDRENIQYF.

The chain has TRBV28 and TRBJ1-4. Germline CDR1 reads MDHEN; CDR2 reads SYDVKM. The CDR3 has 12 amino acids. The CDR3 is CASSWLGEKLFF.